This T cell receptor beta chain was documented in a study of T cells in Graves' hyperthyroidism and ophthalmopathy. Germline-derived CDR1 and CDR2 are DFQATT and SNEGSKA (reference sequence). V was trimmed by 3 bases and J by 6 bases, leaving 12 bases between them. This CDR3 has 12 residues. Absent ophthalmopathy progression within 18 months defined stable Graves' hyperthyroidism. The PBMCs studied were ones that came from 10 ml fresh peripheral blood. Overall study results and limits: Researchers report that a 13 V-J model separated ophthalmopathy from stable hyperthyroidism. The model's output predicted ophthalmopathy at a median of roughly 6 months prior to onset.

Of note for this clonotype: Its antigen is unknown. This likely comes from a read error, as the CDR3 has no conserved phenylalanine or tryptophan at its end.

TCR beta CDR3 regions were amplified from RNA transcripts. TCR CDR3 underwent first-round RT-PCR with the HTBI primer set. TCRdb reanalysed the multiplex PCR reads using MiXCR and keeps one entry per CDR3 protein. The sample includes about 680,000 distinct CDR3 sequences, roughly a third of them seen just once. The sequencing sample was made of blood. This TCR came from a woman aged 35 to 49 with Graves' hyperthyroidism. V usage is TRBV20-1 and J usage is TRBJ2-7; D is ambiguous. DNA for the CDR3: TGCAGTGCTAGCCTATTTGGCAGCGAGCAGTACCTC. It specifies CSASLFGSEQYL.